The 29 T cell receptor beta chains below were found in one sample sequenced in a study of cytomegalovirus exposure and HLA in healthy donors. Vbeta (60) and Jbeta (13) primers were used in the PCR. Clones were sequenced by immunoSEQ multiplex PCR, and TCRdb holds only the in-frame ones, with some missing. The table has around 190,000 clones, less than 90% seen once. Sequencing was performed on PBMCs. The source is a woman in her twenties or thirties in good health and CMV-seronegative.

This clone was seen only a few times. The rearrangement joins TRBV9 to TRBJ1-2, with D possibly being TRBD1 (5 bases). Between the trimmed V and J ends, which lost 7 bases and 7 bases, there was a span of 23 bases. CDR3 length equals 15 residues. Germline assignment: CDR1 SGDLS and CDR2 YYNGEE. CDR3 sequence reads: CASSQEGWKGPGYTF. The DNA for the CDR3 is TGTGCCAGCTCTCAGGAAGGGTGGAAGGGGCCTGGCTACACCTTC.

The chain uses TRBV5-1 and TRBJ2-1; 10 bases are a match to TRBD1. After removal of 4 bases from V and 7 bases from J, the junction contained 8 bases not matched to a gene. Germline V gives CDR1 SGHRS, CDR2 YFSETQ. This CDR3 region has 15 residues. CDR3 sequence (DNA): TGCGCCAGCAGCCTCCGGACAGGGGGTGGGAATGAGCAGTTCTTC. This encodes CASSLRTGGGNEQFF. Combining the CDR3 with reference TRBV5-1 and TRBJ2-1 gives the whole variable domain KAGVTQTPRYLIKTRGQQVTLSCSPISGHRSVSWYQQTPGQGLQFLFEYFSETQRNKGNFPGRFSGRQFSNSRSEMNVSTLELGDSALYLCASSLRTGGGNEQFFGPGTRLTVL.

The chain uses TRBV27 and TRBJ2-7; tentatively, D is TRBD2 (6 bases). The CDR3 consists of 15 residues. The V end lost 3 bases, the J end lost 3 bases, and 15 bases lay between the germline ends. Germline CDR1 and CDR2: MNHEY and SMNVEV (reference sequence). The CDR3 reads CASSFGASAHYEQYF. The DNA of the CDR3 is TGTGCCAGCAGTTTCGGGGCTAGCGCCCACTACGAGCAGTACTTC.

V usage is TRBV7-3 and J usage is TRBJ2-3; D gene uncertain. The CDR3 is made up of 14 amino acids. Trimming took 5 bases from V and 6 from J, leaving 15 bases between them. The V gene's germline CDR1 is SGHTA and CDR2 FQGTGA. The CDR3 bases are TGTGCCAGCAGCCCAGGCGTAGGCTTGGATACGCAGTATTTT. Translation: CASSPGVGLDTQYF.

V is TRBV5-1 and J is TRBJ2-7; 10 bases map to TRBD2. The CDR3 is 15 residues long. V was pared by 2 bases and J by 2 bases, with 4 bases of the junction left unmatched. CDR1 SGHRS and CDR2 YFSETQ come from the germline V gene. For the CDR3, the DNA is TGCGCCAGCAGCTTTGGAGCGGGAGGGCCCTACGAGCAGTACTTC. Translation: CASSFGAGGPYEQYF.

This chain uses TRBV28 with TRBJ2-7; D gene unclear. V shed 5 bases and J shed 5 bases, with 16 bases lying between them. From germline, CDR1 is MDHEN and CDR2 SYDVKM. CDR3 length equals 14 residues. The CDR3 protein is CASSTPAGNHEQYF. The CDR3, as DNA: TGTGCCAGCAGTACCCCGGCAGGTAACCACGAGCAGTACTTC.

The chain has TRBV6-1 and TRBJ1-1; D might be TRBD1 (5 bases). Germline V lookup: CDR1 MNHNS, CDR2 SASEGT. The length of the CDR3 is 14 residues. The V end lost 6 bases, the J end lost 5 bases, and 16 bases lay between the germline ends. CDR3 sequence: CASRPFGGGTEAFF. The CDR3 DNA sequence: TGTGCCAGCAGACCCTTTGGGGGAGGGACTGAAGCTTTCTTT.

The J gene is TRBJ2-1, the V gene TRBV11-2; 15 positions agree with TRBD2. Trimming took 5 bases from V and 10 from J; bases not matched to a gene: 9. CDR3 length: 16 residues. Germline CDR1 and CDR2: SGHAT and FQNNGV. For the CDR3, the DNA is TGTGCCAGCAGCAGGGGACTAGCGGGGGGAAAGATGGAGCAGTTCTTC. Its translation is CASSRGLAGGKMEQFF.

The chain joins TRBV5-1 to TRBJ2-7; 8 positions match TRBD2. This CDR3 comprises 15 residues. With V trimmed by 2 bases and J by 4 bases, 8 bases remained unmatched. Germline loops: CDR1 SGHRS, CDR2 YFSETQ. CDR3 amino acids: CASSLVVAGSYEQYF. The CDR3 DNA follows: TGCGCCAGCAGCTTAGTCGTAGCGGGGTCTTACGAGCAGTACTTC. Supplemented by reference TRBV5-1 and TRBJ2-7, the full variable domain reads KAGVTQTPRYLIKTRGQQVTLSCSPISGHRSVSWYQQTPGQGLQFLFEYFSETQRNKGNFPGRFSGRQFSNSRSEMNVSTLELGDSALYLCASSLVVAGSYEQYFGPGTRLTVT.

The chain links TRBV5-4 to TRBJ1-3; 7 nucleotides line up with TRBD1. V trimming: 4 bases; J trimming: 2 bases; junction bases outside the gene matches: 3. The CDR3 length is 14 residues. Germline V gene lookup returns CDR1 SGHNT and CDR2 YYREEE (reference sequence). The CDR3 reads CASSRQGTGNTIYF. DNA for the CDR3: TGTGCCAGCAGCCGACAGGGCACTGGAAACACCATATATTTT.

The CDR3 nucleotides read TGCGCCAGCAGCTTGGCCGGCGGGGGGGCCTACAATGAGCAGTTCTTC. Its translation is CASSLAGGGAYNEQFF. The chain is built from TRBV5-1 and TRBJ2-1; 9 nucleotides align to TRBD2. In germline, CDR1 is SGHRS, CDR2 YFSETQ. There are 16 residues in the CDR3. The V gene end was trimmed by 0 bases and the J gene end by 2 bases; junction bases not matched to a gene: 3.

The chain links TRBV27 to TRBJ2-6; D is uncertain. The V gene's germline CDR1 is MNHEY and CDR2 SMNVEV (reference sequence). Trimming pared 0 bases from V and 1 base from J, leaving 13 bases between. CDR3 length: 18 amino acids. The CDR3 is CASSLSPRVLSGANVLTF. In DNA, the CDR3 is TGTGCCAGCAGTTTATCGCCTAGAGTCCTGTCTGGGGCCAACGTCCTGACTTTC.

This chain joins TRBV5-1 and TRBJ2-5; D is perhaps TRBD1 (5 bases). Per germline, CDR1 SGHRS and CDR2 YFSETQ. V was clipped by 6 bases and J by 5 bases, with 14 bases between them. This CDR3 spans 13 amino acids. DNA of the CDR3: TGCGCCAGCAAGGCAGGGCTATCGGAGACCCAGTACTTC. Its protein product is CASKAGLSETQYF. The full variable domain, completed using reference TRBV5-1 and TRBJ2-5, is KAGVTQTPRYLIKTRGQQVTLSCSPISGHRSVSWYQQTPGQGLQFLFEYFSETQRNKGNFPGRFSGRQFSNSRSEMNVSTLELGDSALYLCASKAGLSETQYFGPGTRLLVL.

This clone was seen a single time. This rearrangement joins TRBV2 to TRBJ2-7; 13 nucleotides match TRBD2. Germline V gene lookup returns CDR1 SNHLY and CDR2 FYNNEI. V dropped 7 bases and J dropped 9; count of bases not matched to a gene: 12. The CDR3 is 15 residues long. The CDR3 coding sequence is TGTGCCAGCATAGGACTAGCGGGAGTAAAGTCTAGGCAGTACTTC. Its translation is CASIGLAGVKSRQYF. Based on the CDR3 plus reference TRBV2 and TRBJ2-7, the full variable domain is EPEVTQTPSHQVTQMGQEVILRCVPISNHLYFYWYRQILGQKVEFLVSFYNNEISEKSEIFDDQFSVERPDGSNFTLKIRSTKLEDSAMYFCASIGLAGVKSRQYFGPGTRLTVT.

This CDR3 is CAVTSGSFTGELFF. CDR3 nucleotide sequence: TGTGCCGTGACTAGCGGGAGTTTTACCGGGGAGCTGTTTTTT. The V gene is TRBV10-3, the J gene TRBJ2-2; 12 bases are a match to TRBD2. CDR1 and CDR2 from the germline V gene are ENHRY and SYGVKD. This CDR3 comprises 14 residues. The V segment lost 11 bases and the J segment 5 bases; nucleotides outside the gene matches: 6.

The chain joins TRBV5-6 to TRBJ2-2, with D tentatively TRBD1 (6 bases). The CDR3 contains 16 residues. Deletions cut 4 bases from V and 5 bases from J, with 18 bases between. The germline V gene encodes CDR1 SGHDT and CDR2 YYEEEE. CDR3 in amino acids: CASSTQSQGLTGELFF. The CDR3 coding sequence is TGTGCCAGCAGCACGCAATCACAGGGTCTGACCGGGGAGCTGTTTTTT.

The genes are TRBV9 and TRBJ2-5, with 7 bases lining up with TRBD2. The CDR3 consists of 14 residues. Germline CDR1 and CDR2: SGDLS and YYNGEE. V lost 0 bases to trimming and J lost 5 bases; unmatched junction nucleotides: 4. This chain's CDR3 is CASSVAGGWETQYF. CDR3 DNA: TGTGCCAGCAGCGTAGCGGGGGGTTGGGAGACCCAGTACTTC.

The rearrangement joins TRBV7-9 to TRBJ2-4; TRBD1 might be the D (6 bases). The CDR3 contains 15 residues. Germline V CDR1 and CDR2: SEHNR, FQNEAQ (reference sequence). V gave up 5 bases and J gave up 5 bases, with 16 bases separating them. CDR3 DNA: TGTGCCAGCAGCGGCAACAGGGAAGGCCAAAACATTCAGTACTTC. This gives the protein CASSGNREGQNIQYF. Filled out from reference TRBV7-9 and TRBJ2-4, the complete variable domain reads DTGVSQNPRHKITKRGQNVTFRCDPISEHNRLYWYRQTLGQGPEFLTYFQNEAQLEKSRLLSDRFSAERPKGSFSTLEIQRTEQGDSAMYLCASSGNREGQNIQYFGAGTRLSVL.

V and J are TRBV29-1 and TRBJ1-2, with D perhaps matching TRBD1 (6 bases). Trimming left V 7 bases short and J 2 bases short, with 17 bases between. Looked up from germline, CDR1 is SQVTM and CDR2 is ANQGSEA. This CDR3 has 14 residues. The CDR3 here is CSGWGGSPNYGYTF. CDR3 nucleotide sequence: TGCAGCGGTTGGGGGGGCAGCCCCAACTATGGCTACACCTTC.

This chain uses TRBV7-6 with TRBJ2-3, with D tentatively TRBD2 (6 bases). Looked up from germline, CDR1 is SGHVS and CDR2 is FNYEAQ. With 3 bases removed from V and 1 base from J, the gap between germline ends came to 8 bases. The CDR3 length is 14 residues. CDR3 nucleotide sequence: TGTGCCAGCAGCTTTTCTAGCGGCACAGATACGCAGTATTTT. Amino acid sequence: CASSFSSGTDTQYF.

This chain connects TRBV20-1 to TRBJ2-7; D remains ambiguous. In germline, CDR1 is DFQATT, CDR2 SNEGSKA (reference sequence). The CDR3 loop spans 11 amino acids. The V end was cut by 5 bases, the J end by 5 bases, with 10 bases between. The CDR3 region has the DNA TGCAGTGCTCAGCGAGTCGACGAGCAGTACTTC. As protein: CSAQRVDEQYF.

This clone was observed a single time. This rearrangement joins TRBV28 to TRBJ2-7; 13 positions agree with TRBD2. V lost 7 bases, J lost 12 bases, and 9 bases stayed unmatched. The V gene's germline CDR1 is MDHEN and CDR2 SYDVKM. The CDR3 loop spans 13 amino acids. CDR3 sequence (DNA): TGTGCCAGCACCGGGACTAGCGGGGTGGGTGGGTACTTC. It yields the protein CASTGTSGVGGYF.

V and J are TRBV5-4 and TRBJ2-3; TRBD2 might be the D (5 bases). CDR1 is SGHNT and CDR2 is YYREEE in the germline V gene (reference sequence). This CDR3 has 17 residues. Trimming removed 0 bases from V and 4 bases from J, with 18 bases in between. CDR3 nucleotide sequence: TGTGCCAGCAGCTTGGGGCCCACTAGACTGCGGGCAGATACGCAGTATTTT. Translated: CASSLGPTRLRADTQYF.

CDR3 loop: CAISVWTGVSSGANVLTF. CDR3 in DNA: TGTGCCATCAGTGTGTGGACAGGCGTTAGCTCTGGGGCCAACGTCCTGACTTTC. The chain has TRBV10-3 and TRBJ2-6, with 7 bases aligning to TRBD1. This CDR3 has 18 amino acids. Trimming took 4 bases from V and 0 from J; bases not matched to a gene: 9. The germline V gene has CDR1 ENHRY and CDR2 SYGVKD.

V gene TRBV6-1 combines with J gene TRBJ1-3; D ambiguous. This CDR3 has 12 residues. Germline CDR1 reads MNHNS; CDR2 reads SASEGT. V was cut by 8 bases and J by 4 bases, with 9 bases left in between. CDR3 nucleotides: TGTGCCAGCCTCAACGGGGGAAACACCATATATTTT. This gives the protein CASLNGGNTIYF.

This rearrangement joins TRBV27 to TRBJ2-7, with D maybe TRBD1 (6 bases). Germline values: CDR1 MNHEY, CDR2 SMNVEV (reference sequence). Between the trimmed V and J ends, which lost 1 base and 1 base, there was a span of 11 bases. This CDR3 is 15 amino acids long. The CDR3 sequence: CASSLYPTGSYEQYF. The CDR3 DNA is TGTGCCAGCAGTTTATACCCGACAGGTTCCTACGAGCAGTACTTC.

CDR3 region: CASSLGTANTGELFF. CDR3 bases: TGCGCCAGCAGCTTGGGGACAGCGAACACCGGGGAGCTGTTTTTT. The V call is TRBV5-1, the J call TRBJ2-2; possibly TRBD1 for D (6 bases). The germline gives CDR1 SGHRS, CDR2 YFSETQ. Between the trimmed V and J ends, which lost 0 bases and 0 bases, there was a span of 6 bases. The CDR3 runs to 15 residues.

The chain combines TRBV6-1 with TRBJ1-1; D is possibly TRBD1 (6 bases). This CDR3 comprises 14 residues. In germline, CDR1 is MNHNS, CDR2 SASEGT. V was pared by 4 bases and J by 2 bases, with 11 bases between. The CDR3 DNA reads TGTGCCAGCAGTGGACAACAGGGTAACACTGAAGCTTTCTTT. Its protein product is CASSGQQGNTEAFF.

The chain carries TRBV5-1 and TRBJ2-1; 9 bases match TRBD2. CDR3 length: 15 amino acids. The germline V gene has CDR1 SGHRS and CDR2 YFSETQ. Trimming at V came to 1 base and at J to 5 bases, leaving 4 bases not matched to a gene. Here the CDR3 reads CASSLWLAGNNEQFF. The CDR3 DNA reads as TGCGCCAGCAGCTTGTGGCTAGCGGGGAACAATGAGCAGTTCTTC. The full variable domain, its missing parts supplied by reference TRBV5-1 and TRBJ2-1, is KAGVTQTPRYLIKTRGQQVTLSCSPISGHRSVSWYQQTPGQGLQFLFEYFSETQRNKGNFPGRFSGRQFSNSRSEMNVSTLELGDSALYLCASSLWLAGNNEQFFGPGTRLTVL.